Listed below are T cell receptor beta chains from one sample, sequenced in a study of OX40 agonist ivuxolimab in advanced cancers. Assay used: immunoSEQ multiplex PCR; TCRdb lists only in-frame clones, some missing. The sample lists roughly 83,000 clones; 70% to 85% were seen once. The sample here was CD4+ or CD8+ T cells sorted from blood, taken in a trial of the OX40 agonist ivuxolimab. These receptor sequences come from an adult with an advanced solid tumor such as melanoma, head and neck, liver or kidney cancer. The CDR3 runs from the conserved cysteine through the conserved F or W. A D gene is named only where the DNA matches it firmly. Some rows have no size entry. The others give once, few or many, or a class for an expanded clone.

>TRBV7-3|TRBJ1-6|TRBD1|.
CASSRTGVGNSPLHF
>TRBV18|TRBJ2-1|TRBD2|.
CASSPRSGRASEQFF
>TRBV7-6|TRBJ2-7|.|.
CASSLGAGSYEQYF
>TRBV5-1|TRBJ1-1|TRBD1|.
CASSRERGLMNTEAFF
>TRBV6-6|TRBJ1-5|.|.
CASGPYSNQPQHF
>TRBV7-3|TRBJ1-1|.|.
CASSAGTIEAEAFF
>TRBV18|TRBJ2-1|.|.
CASSPGQSYNEQFF
>TRBV11-3|TRBJ2-5|.|.
CASTLGAVQETQYF
>TRBV6-1|TRBJ2-7|TRBD1|.
CASSFGTGGYEQYF
>TRBV11-3|TRBJ2-1|TRBD2|few
CASSLEGGRVNEQFF
>TRBV6-6|TRBJ1-5|TRBD1|.
CASRTSRGQGNQPQHF
>TRBV19|TRBJ1-1|.|.
CASSIGQPNTEAFF
>TRBV7-9|TRBJ1-6|.|.
CASSLLGQNPSPLHF
>TRBV18|TRBJ2-2|.|.
CASSPDPTGELFF
>TRBV7-8|TRBJ2-7|.|.
CASSLVQGGYEQYF